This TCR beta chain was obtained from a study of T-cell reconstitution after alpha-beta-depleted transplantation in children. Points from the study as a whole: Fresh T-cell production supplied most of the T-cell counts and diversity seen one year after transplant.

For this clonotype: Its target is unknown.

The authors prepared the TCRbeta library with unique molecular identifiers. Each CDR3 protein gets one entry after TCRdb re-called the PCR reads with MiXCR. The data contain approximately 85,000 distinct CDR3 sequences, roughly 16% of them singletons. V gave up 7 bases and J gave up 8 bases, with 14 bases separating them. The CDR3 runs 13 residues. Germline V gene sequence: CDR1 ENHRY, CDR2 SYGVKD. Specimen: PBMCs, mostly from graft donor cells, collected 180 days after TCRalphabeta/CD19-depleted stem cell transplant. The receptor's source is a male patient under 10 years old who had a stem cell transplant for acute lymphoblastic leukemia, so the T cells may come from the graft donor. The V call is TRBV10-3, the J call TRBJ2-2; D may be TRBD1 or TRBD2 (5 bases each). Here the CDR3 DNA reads TGTGCCATCATAGCCTCCGGGACGGGGGAGCTGTTTTTT. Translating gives CAIIASGTGELFF.